This T cell receptor (beta chain) was observed in a study of cytomegalovirus exposure and HLA in healthy donors. The assay was immunoSEQ multiplex PCR, and TCRdb's table has in-frame clones only and misses some. The profile shows under 300,000 clones, around 85% of them singletons. The CDR3 is made up of 14 amino acids. V was pared by 10 bases and J by 4 bases, with 10 bases of the junction left unmatched. CDR1 ENHRY and CDR2 SYGVKD come from the germline V gene. This clonotype was sampled from a woman aged 18-29 years in good health and CMV-seronegative. The specimen sequenced was PBMCs. V is TRBV10-3 and J is TRBJ1-5; TRBD1 matches 7 bases. The CDR3 region has the DNA TGTGCCACCTCTGGGGCAGGGGGAAATCAGCCCCAGCATTTT. Residues: CATSGAGGNQPQHF.